One TCR beta chain is described in this entry. Its antigen is still unknown. The repertoire was sequenced with immunoSEQ multiplex PCR; TCRdb's copy has only in-frame clones and lacks some. The sample consists of 50,000 or so clones, roughly nine tenths of them appearing once. This CDR3 is built from 17 residues. Trimming removed 2 bases from V and 0 bases from J, with 16 bases in between. CDR1 SGHVS and CDR2 FNYEAQ come from the germline V gene. The data were taken from a study of OX40 agonist ivuxolimab in advanced cancers. At the level of the study: Patients treated during dose escalation were battling hepatocellular carcinoma, melanoma, renal cell or head and neck cancer. Earlier treatment with anti-PD-1, anti-PD-L1 or anti-CTLA-4 was permitted, and roughly 42% had received some. General study points: Individuals who were partial responders at 0.1-3.0 mg/kg had clonal expansion that ranked among the lowest. Normalized T-cell clonal expansion was also low in a subset of nonresponders.

The sample was CD4+ or CD8+ T cells sorted from blood, taken in a trial of the OX40 agonist ivuxolimab. This receptor was taken from an adult with an advanced solid tumor such as melanoma, head and neck, liver or kidney cancer. The rearrangement uses TRBV7-6 and TRBJ2-5; no firm D call. CDR3 loop: CASSLLSHYVYQETQYF. The CDR3 bases are TGTGCCAGCAGCTTATTATCCCACTACGTGTACCAAGAGACCCAGTACTTC. Full variable domain (remainder filled in from reference TRBV7-6 and TRBJ2-5): GAGVSQSPRYKVTKRGQDVALRCDPISGHVSLYWYRQALGQGPEFLTYFNYEAQQDKSGLPNDRFSAERPEGSISTLTIQRTEQRDSAMYRCASSLLSHYVYQETQYFGPGTRLLVL.